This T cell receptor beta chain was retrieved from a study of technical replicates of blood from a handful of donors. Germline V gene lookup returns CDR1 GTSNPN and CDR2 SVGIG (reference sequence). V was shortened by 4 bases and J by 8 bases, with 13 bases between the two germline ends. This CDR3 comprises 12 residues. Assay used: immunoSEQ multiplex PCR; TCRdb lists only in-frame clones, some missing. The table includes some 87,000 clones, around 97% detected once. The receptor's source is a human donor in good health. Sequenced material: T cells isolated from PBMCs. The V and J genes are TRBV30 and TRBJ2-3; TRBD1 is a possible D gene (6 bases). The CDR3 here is CAWTQGRATQYF. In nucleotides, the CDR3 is TGTGCCTGGACTCAGGGGCGGGCTACGCAGTATTTT.